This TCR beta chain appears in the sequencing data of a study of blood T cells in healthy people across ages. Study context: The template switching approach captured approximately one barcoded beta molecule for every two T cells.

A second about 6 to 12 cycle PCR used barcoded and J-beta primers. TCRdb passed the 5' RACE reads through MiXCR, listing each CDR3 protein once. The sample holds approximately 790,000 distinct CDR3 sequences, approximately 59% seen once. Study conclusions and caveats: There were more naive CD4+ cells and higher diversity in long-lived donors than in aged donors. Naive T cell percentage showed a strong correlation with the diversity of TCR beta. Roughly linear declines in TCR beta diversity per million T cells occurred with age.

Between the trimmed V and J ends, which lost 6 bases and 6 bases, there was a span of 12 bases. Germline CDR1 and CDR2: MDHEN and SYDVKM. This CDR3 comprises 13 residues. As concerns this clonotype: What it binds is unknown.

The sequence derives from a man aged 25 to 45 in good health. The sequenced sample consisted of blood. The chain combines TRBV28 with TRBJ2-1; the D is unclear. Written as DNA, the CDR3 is TGTGCCAGCAGACTCGGACGGCCCAATGAGCAGTTCTTC. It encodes CASRLGRPNEQFF.